These 29 T cell receptor beta chains were all obtained from the same sample, sequenced in a study of Graves' ophthalmopathy and Graves' hyperthyroidism. Researchers took RNA transcripts and amplified TCR beta CDR3 regions from them. In the first round, RT-PCR was carried out with HTBI primers, and a multiplex PCR formed the second round. Via MiXCR, TCRdb re-called the multiplex PCR reads, giving one row per CDR3 protein. The data hold about 700,000 distinct CDR3 sequences, with roughly 40% observed a single time. The sequencing input was peripheral blood. Receptors were obtained from an adult man with Graves' ophthalmopathy.

About this clonotype itself: Relative to the germline gene, one junction end is altered; a read error may explain this. V usage is TRBV11-1 and J usage is TRBJ2-3; D ambiguous. The germline V gene has CDR1 SGHAT and CDR2 FQDESV (reference sequence). There are 12 residues in the CDR3. Here the CDR3 reads CTSSLTADTQYF. The CDR3 DNA follows: TGTACCAGCAGCCTAACGGCGGATACGCAATATTTT.

This clonotype showed up many times. The rearrangement uses TRBV4-1 and TRBJ2-6, with unresolved D. The V and J ends lost 2 bases and 0 bases respectively, with 2 bases between them. This CDR3 has 14 residues. Germline V gene lookup returns CDR1 MGHRA and CDR2 YSYEKL. CDR3 residues: CASSQRSGANVLTF. In DNA, the CDR3 is TGCGCCAGCAGCCAACGCTCTGGGGCCAACGTCCTGACTTTC.

The chain recombines TRBV29-1 with TRBJ1-1; 8 nucleotides line up with TRBD1. V lost 4 bases to trimming and J lost 0 bases; unmatched junction nucleotides: 4. The CDR3 consists of 14 residues. The germline CDR1 and CDR2 sequences are SQVTM and ANQGSEA. The CDR3 here is CSVVQGGMNTEAFF. In nucleotides, the CDR3 is TGCAGCGTTGTACAGGGGGGGATGAACACTGAAGCTTTCTTT.

The chain recombines TRBV29-1 with TRBJ1-5, with D possibly being TRBD1 (5 bases). Trimming cost V 5 bases and J 1 base, with 9 bases left between them. CDR1 and CDR2 from the germline V gene are SQVTM and ANQGSEA. CDR3 size: 13 residues. CDR3 in DNA: TGCAGCGTTTCCGGACACAGCAATCAGCCCCAGCATTTT. Amino acid sequence: CSVSGHSNQPQHF. Together with reference TRBV29-1 and TRBJ1-5, the CDR3 gives the full variable domain: SAVISQKPSRDICQRGTSLTIQCQVDSQVTMMFWYRQQPGQSLTLIATANQGSEATYESGFVIDKFPISRPNLTFSTLTVSNMSPEDSSIYLCSVSGHSNQPQHFGDGTRLSIL.

On this clonotype: A read error may be the cause here, since a much bigger clone is one base away. The chain joins TRBV7-9 to TRBJ1-1; D may be TRBD1 (6 bases). Trimming removed 4 bases from V and 8 bases from J, with 11 bases in between. Germline V CDR1 and CDR2: SEHNR, FQNEAQ (reference sequence). CDR3 length equals 12 residues. CDR3 region: CASSSAGQEAFF. CDR3 DNA: TGTGCCAGCAGCTCAGCGGGACAAGAAGCTTTCTTT.

This clonotype was counted many times. The chain couples TRBV7-2 to TRBJ2-7; 12 nucleotides match TRBD2. The CDR3 loop spans 15 amino acids. The V gene end was trimmed by 6 bases and the J gene end by 4 bases; junction bases not matched to a gene: 7. Germline V CDR1 and CDR2: SGHTA, FQGNSA. CDR3 region: CASRALAGGLYEQYF. In nucleotides, the CDR3 is TGTGCCAGCAGAGCCCTAGCGGGAGGGCTATACGAGCAGTACTTC.

The CDR3, as DNA: TGTGCCAGCAGTAACCGGGCCTTAGGCGAGCAGTACTTC. It is translated as CASSNRALGEQYF. The chain joins TRBV12-3 or TRBV12-4 to TRBJ2-7; the D is unclear. The CDR3 runs 13 residues. V lost 5 bases, J lost 6 bases, and 14 bases lay in between.

This clonotype was observed many times. V gene TRBV7-2 combines with J gene TRBJ2-5, with D possibly being TRBD1 (5 bases). The germline V gene encodes CDR1 SGHTA and CDR2 FQGNSA. V was pared by 0 bases and J by 1 base, with 9 bases between. The CDR3 spans 15 residues. CDR3 residues: CASSLAPTVQETQYF. The DNA of the CDR3 is TGTGCCAGCAGCTTAGCACCGACAGTCCAAGAGACCCAGTACTTC.

This clonotype was picked up many times. This chain joins TRBV29-1 and TRBJ2-7, with 7 bases fitting TRBD2. Germline CDR1 and CDR2: SQVTM and ANQGSEA. V was clipped by 6 bases and J by 1 base; unmatched bases: 9. The CDR3 consists of 14 residues. CDR3 residues: CSVRLAQLSYEQYF. DNA of the CDR3: TGCAGCGTAAGACTAGCCCAGTTGTCCTACGAGCAGTACTTC.

In this sample, this clonotype turned up many times. CDR3 bases: TGCAGCGTCCCGGGGACTTCTAGCTCCTATAATTCACCCCTCCACTTT. It codes for CSVPGTSSSYNSPLHF. The V and J genes are TRBV29-1 and TRBJ1-6, with D maybe TRBD1 (5 bases). V shed 6 bases and J shed 0 bases, with 15 bases lying between them. In germline, CDR1 is SQVTM, CDR2 ANQGSEA. The CDR3 loop spans 16 amino acids. Full variable domain (outside the CDR3, taken from reference TRBV29-1 and TRBJ1-6): SAVISQKPSRDICQRGTSLTIQCQVDSQVTMMFWYRQQPGQSLTLIATANQGSEATYESGFVIDKFPISRPNLTFSTLTVSNMSPEDSSIYLCSVPGTSSSYNSPLHFGNGTRLTVT.

The V gene is TRBV29-1, the J gene TRBJ2-7; 12 nucleotides line up with TRBD1. V trimming: 6 bases; J trimming: 0 bases; junction bases outside the gene matches: 3. The germline CDR1 and CDR2 sequences are SQVTM and ANQGSEA. The CDR3 loop spans 14 amino acids. The CDR3 loop is CSVGTGGSSYEQYF. The CDR3 nucleotides are TGCAGCGTAGGGACAGGGGGCAGCTCCTACGAGCAGTACTTC.

This clonotype was detected only a few times. One junction end disagrees with the germline gene, perhaps due to a read error. The chain uses TRBV24-1 and TRBJ2-5, with 12 bases fitting TRBD2. Germline CDR1 reads KGHDR; CDR2 reads SFDVKD. CDR3 length: 18 residues. The DNA of the CDR3 is TGTGCCAGCAGTCTTCCCAGACTAGCGGGAGTGGTCCAAAGTGTCCAGTACTTC. Its protein product is CASSLPRLAGVVQSVQYF.

This clonotype was counted a few times. The rearrangement joins TRBV6-6 to TRBJ2-7, with D uncertain. CDR1 and CDR2 from the germline V gene are MNHNY and SVGAGI (reference sequence). V lost 5 bases to trimming and J lost 7 bases, with 12 bases between them. This CDR3 has 12 amino acids. The DNA for the CDR3 is TGTGCCAGCAGTGATCGAGCTACGGAGCAGTACTTC. Encoded protein: CASSDRATEQYF.

The chain combines TRBV2 with TRBJ2-7; 7 nucleotides match TRBD1. Germline-derived CDR1 and CDR2 are SNHLY and FYNNEI. J lost 6 bases, V lost 8 bases, and 10 bases had no gene match. This CDR3 is built from 13 residues. The DNA of the CDR3 is TGTGCCAGCTCATCCAAGGGGGCCCTCGAGCAGTACTTC. This encodes CASSSKGALEQYF.

V is TRBV9 and J is TRBJ2-2; D gene uncertain. CDR3 length equals 12 residues. Germline lookup yields CDR1 SGDLS and CDR2 YYNGEE. With 4 bases removed from V and 10 bases from J, the gap between germline ends came to 11 bases. For the CDR3, the DNA is TGTGCCAGCAGCCGTTTCGGTTCGGAGCTGTTTTTT. This sequence encodes CASSRFGSELFF. Together with reference TRBV9 and TRBJ2-2, the CDR3 gives the full variable domain: DSGVTQTPKHLITATGQRVTLRCSPRSGDLSVYWYQQSLDQGLQFLIQYYNGEERAKGNILERFSAQQFPDLHSELNLSSLELGDSALYFCASSRFGSELFFGEGSRLTVL.

This clonotype was seen ten or more times. The V call is TRBV29-1, the J call TRBJ1-1; TRBD1 might be the D (6 bases). Germline CDR1 and CDR2: SQVTM and ANQGSEA. Trimming took off 5 bases at V and 7 bases at J, with 17 bases between the two ends. The CDR3 is made up of 13 amino acids. In DNA form, the CDR3 reads TGCAGCGTTAATTGGGCCACAGGGTTTGAAGCTTTCTTT. As protein: CSVNWATGFEAFF.

This clonotype was found many times. The J gene is TRBJ2-7, the V gene TRBV16; D is uncertain. Germline assignment: CDR1 KGHSY and CDR2 FQNENV. V lost 4 bases and J lost 4, with 8 bases in between. The CDR3 extends over 12 amino acids. The CDR3, as DNA: TGTGCCAGCAGCCGATTGAGTTACGAGCAGTACTTC. Its translation: CASSRLSYEQYF.

At least ten counts were recorded for this clonotype. The chain is built from TRBV7-9 and TRBJ1-2; 7 nucleotides line up with TRBD1. V lost 5 bases, J lost 0 bases, and 9 bases stayed unmatched. Germline V CDR1 and CDR2: SEHNR, FQNEAQ (reference sequence). This CDR3 region has 16 residues. CDR3 sequence (DNA): TGTGCCAGCAGCGTACTGGACAGGACCGCTAACTATGGCTACACCTTC. This translates into CASSVLDRTANYGYTF.

V usage is TRBV7-6 and J usage is TRBJ1-4; TRBD1 aligns across 7 bases. J lost 5 bases, V lost 6 bases, and 9 bases had no gene match. The CDR3 is made up of 15 amino acids. Germline assignment: CDR1 SGHVS and CDR2 FNYEAQ. The CDR3 protein is CASSPPGTVNEKLFF. CDR3 nucleotide sequence: TGTGCCAGCAGTCCGCCCGGGACAGTAAATGAAAAACTGTTTTTT. The full variable domain, with the rest looked up from reference TRBV7-6 and TRBJ1-4, is GAGVSQSPRYKVTKRGQDVALRCDPISGHVSLYWYRQALGQGPEFLTYFNYEAQQDKSGLPNDRFSAERPEGSISTLTIQRTEQRDSAMYRCASSPPGTVNEKLFFGSGTQLSVL.

This chain joins TRBV7-9 and TRBJ1-3, with unresolved D. Germline V gene data show CDR1 as SEHNR and CDR2 as FQNEAQ (reference sequence). The CDR3 is 14 amino acids. V shed 1 base and J shed 6 bases, with 10 bases lying between them. The CDR3 DNA is TGTGCCAGCAGCTTAGGAGAGGGAACAAACACCATATATTTT. Its translation: CASSLGEGTNTIYF.

This clonotype was seen more than once but under ten times. The chain links TRBV12-5 to TRBJ1-2; D is possibly TRBD1 (5 bases). Trimming removed 1 base from V and 5 bases from J, with 8 bases in between. Germline assignment: CDR1 LGHNT and CDR2 FRNRAP. This CDR3 contains 13 residues. The CDR3 DNA sequence: TGTGCTAGTGGTTTGGGACAGTTATATGGCTACACCTTC. The encoded protein is CASGLGQLYGYTF.

For this clonotype: A read error is possible here, since a much larger clone lies one base away. This chain links TRBV24-1 with TRBJ1-5; TRBD1 matches 10 bases. CDR1 and CDR2 from the germline V gene are KGHDR and SFDVKD. The CDR3 contains 14 residues. The CDR3 loop is CASSFGTGEQPQHF. For the CDR3, the DNA is TGTGCCAGCAGTTTCGGGACAGGGGAACAGCCCCAGCATTTT.

This clonotype has a count of ten or more. The chain joins TRBV29-1 to TRBJ1-1; 9 bases agree with TRBD1. The CDR3 is 15 amino acids. The germline V gene has CDR1 SQVTM and CDR2 ANQGSEA. J was trimmed by 1 base and V by 7 bases; bases with no gene match: 10. The CDR3 DNA sequence: TGCAGCGGGGCCGGGGGGACAGGGAGGAACACTGAAGCTTTCTTT. Residues: CSGAGGTGRNTEAFF.

The chain is built from TRBV2 and TRBJ1-2; TRBD1 might be the D (5 bases). The length of the CDR3 is 15 residues. Trimming took off 5 bases at V and 4 bases at J, with 17 bases between the two ends. CDR1 and CDR2 (germline): SNHLY, FYNNEI. CDR3 loop: CASSPDGGTTYGYTF. The CDR3 DNA follows: TGTGCCAGCAGTCCTGATGGAGGGACGACCTATGGCTACACCTTC.

As concerns this clonotype: At one of its ends the junction is not consistent with the germline gene, which may arise from a read error. The CDR3 spells CAISESGTYTGKLFF. CDR3 in DNA: TGTGCCATCAGTGAGTCCGGGACTTACACCGGGAAGCTGTTTTTT. The genes are TRBV10-3 and TRBJ2-2; D may be TRBD2 (6 bases). Germline loops: CDR1 ENHRY, CDR2 SYGVKD. The CDR3 is 15 residues long.

The chain is built from TRBV7-2 and TRBJ1-5, with D possibly being TRBD1 (5 bases). The ends were cut back, 5 bases at V and 3 bases at J, with 14 bases in the middle. Germline V gene lookup returns CDR1 SGHTA and CDR2 FQGNSA. The CDR3 runs to 15 residues. In DNA form, the CDR3 reads TGTGCCAGCAGCCAGGGTTCAGGGTTCAATCAGCCCCAGCATTTT. Its translation: CASSQGSGFNQPQHF.

This chain connects TRBV29-1 to TRBJ2-3; no clear D gene. The germline V gene encodes CDR1 SQVTM and CDR2 ANQGSEA. The CDR3 runs 13 residues. Trimming removed 4 bases from V and 0 bases from J, with 8 bases in between. CDR3: CSVATPSTDTQYF. CDR3 DNA: TGCAGCGTTGCAACACCCAGCACAGATACGCAGTATTTT.

V and J are TRBV11-2 and TRBJ2-7; TRBD1 agrees at 7 bases. The V and J ends lost 4 bases and 2 bases, in that order; junction bases with no gene match: 8. Germline loops: CDR1 SGHAT, CDR2 FQNNGV. The CDR3 length is 15 residues. The CDR3 bases are TGTGCCAGCAGCTCAGCCGGGACAGAAGCCTACGAGCAGTACTTC. Translating it yields CASSSAGTEAYEQYF. Full variable domain (remainder filled in from reference TRBV11-2 and TRBJ2-7): EAGVAQSPRYKIIEKRQSVAFWCNPISGHATLYWYQQILGQGPKLLIQFQNNGVVDDSQLPKDRFSAERLKGVDSTLKIQPAKLEDSAVYLCASSSAGTEAYEQYFGPGTRLTVT.

The chain carries TRBV10-2 and TRBJ2-7, with D perhaps TRBD1 (6 bases). This CDR3 has 13 residues. Between the trimmed V and J ends, which lost 8 bases and 3 bases, there was a span of 14 bases. Germline V lookup: CDR1 WSHSY, CDR2 SAAADI. The CDR3 loop reads CASEGAGVYEQYF. Here the CDR3 DNA reads TGCGCCAGCGAAGGGGCAGGGGTCTACGAGCAGTACTTC.